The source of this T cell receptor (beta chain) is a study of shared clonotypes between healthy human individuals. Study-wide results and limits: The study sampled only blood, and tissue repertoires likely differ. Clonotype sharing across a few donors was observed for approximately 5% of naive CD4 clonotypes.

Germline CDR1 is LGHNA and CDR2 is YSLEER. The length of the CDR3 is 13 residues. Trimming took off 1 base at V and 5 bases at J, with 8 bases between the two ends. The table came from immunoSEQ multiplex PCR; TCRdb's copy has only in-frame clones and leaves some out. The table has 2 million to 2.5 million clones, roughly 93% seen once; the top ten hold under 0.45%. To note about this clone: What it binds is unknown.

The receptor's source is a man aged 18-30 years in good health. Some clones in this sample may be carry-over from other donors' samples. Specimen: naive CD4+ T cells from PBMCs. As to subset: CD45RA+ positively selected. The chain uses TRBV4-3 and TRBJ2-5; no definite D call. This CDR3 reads CASSQVFRETQYF. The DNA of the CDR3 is TGCGCCAGCAGCCAAGTGTTCAGGGAGACCCAGTACTTC.